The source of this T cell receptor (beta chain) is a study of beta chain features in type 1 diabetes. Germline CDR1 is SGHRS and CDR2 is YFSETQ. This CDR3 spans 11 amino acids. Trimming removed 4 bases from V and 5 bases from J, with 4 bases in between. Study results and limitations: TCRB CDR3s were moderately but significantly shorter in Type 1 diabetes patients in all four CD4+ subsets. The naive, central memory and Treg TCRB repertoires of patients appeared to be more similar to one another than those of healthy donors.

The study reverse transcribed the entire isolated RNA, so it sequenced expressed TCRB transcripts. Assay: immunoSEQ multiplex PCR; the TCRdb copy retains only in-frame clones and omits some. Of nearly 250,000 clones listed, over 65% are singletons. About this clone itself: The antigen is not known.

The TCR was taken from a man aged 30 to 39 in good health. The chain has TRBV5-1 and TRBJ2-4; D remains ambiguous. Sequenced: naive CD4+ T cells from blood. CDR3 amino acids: CASSRENIQYF. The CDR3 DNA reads TGCGCCAGCAGCCGGGAAAACATTCAGTACTTC.